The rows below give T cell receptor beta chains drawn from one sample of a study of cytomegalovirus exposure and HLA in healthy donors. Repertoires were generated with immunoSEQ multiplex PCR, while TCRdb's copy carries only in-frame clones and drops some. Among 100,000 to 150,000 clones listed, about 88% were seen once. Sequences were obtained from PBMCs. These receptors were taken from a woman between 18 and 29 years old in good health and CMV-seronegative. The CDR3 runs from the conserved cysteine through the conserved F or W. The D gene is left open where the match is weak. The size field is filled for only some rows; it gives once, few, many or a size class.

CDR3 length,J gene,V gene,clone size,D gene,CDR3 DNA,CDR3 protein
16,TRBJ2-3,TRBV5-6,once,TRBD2,TGTGCCAGCAGCTTGAGTAGCGGGGGGACCTGGGATACGCAGTATTTT,CASSLSSGGTWDTQYF
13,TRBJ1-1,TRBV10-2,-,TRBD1,TGCGCCAGCAGCAAACAGGGGGAAAGTTGGGCTTTCTTT,CASSKQGESWAFF
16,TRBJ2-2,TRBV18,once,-,TGTGCCAGCTCACCTCAGGGTGGTGGATGGACCGGGGAGCTGTTTTTT,CASSPQGGGWTGELFF
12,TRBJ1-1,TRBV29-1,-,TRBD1,TGCAGCCCCGACAGGGGTACTGGTGAAGCTTTCTTT,CSPDRGTGEAFF
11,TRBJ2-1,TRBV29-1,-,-,TGCAGCGTTGACCTCGACAATGAGCAGTTCTTC,CSVDLDNEQFF
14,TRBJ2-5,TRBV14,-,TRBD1,TGTGCCAGCAGCCCCCGGACAGGGAAAGAGACCCAGTACTTC,CASSPRTGKETQYF
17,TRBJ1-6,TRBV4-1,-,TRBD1,TGCGCCAGCAGCCAAGATCCCCAGGGGGCGGCGGGGTCACCCCTCCACTTT,CASSQDPQGAAGSPLHF
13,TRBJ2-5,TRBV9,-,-,TGTGCCAGCAGCGAGCGGGACCAAGAGACCCAGTACTTC,CASSERDQETQYF
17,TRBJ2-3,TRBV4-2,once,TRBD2,TGTGCCAGCAGCCAAGAGGTCGAGCGGGGGCGCACAGATACGCAGTATTTT,CASSQEVERGRTDTQYF
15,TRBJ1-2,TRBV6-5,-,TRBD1,TGTGCCAGCAGTTACTCTTTGGGGGACAGCTATGGCTACACCTTC,CASSYSLGDSYGYTF
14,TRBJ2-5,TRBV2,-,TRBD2,TGTGCCAGTCTCCTAGGACTAGCGGTAGAGGCCCAGTACTTC,CASLLGLAVEAQYF
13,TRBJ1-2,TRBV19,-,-,TGTGCCAGTACCCTTCGGCAGGAACATGGCTACACCTTC,CASTLRQEHGYTF
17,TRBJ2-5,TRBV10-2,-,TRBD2,TGCGCCAGCAGTGACTCAGCTAGCGGGGGGGCCTTAGAGACCCAGTACTTC,CASSDSASGGALETQYF
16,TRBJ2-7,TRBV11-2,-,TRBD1,TGTGCCAGCAGACACAAACCGGGACAGGGGAATTACGAGCAGTACTTC,CASRHKPGQGNYEQYF
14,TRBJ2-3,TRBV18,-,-,TGTGCCAGCTCACCTAACCTTCAGGGAGATACGCAGTATTTT,CASSPNLQGDTQYF
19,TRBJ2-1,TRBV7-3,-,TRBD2,TGTGCCAGCAGCCGGCCAGCGGGGGGGTCCATTTCCCCCTACAATGAGCAGTTCTTC,CASSRPAGGSISPYNEQFF
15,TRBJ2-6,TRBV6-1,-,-,TGTGCCAGCGCCCAACTAGCTTCTGGGGCCAACGTCCTGACTTTC,CASAQLASGANVLTF
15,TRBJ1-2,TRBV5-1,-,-,TGCGCCAGCAGCTTGGGCGACAGAGATAACTATGGCTACACCTTC,CASSLGDRDNYGYTF
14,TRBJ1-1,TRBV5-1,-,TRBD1,TGCGCCAGCAGCCAGCAGGGGGTGAACACTGAAGCTTTCTTT,CASSQQGVNTEAFF
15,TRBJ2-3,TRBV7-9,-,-,TGTGCCAGCAGCCCCCTGGGGGGATCAGCAGATACGCAGTATTTT,CASSPLGGSADTQYF
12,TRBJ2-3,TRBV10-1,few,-,TGCGCCACCTCGTCAGGCCCAGATACGCAGTATTTT,CATSSGPDTQYF
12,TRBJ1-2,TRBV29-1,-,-,TGCAGCGTTGAACCCTCCCCCTATGGCTACACCTTC,CSVEPSPYGYTF
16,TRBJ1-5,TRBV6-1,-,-,TGTGCCAGCAGTGAAGCGCGCGCGGCCCCGGGACAGCCCCAGCATTTT,CASSEARAAPGQPQHF
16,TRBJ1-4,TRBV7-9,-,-,TGTGCCAGCAGCTTCTGGAGGGCAGCGATCTATGAAAAACTGTTTTTT,CASSFWRAAIYEKLFF
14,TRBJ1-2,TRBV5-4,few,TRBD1,TGTGCCAGTATTGTCCATGGGACAGGTACTGGCTACACCTTC,CASIVHGTGTGYTF
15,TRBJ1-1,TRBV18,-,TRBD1,TGTGCCAGCTCACCACAGGGACAGCCGAACACTGAAGCTTTCTTT,CASSPQGQPNTEAFF
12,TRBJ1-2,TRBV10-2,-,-,TGCGCCAGCAGTTTCGACAGCGCGGGCTACACCTTC,CASSFDSAGYTF
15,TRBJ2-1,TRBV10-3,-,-,TGTGCCATCAGTGAGCCTGGGACTTTCTACAATGAGCAGTTCTTC,CAISEPGTFYNEQFF
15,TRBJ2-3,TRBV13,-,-,TGTGCCAGCAGCTTAGCTTATCGGAGCACAGATACGCAGTATTTT,CASSLAYRSTDTQYF
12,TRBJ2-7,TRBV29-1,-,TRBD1,TGCAGCGCTTGGACAGGGCTCTACGAGCAGTACTTC,CSAWTGLYEQYF
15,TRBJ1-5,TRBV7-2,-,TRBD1,TGTGCCAGCAGCCCAAGGACAGGGGGGCATCAGCCCCAGCATTTT,CASSPRTGGHQPQHF
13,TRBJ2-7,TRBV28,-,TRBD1,TGTGCCAGCAGTTGGACAGGGGTCTACGAGCAGTACTTC,CASSWTGVYEQYF
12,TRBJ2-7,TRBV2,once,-,TGTGCCAGCATGGCAGGGGGGTACGAGCAGTACTTC,CASMAGGYEQYF
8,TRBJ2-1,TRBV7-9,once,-,TGTGCCAGCTCAGGGCAGTTCTTC,CASSGQFF
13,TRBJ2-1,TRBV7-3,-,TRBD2,TGTGCCAGTGGGACTAGCGGATACAATGAGCAGTTCTTC,CASGTSGYNEQFF
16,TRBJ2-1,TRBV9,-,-,TGTGCCAGCAGCGTAGAGGGGGGGAAACTATACAATGAGCAGTTCTTC,CASSVEGGKLYNEQFF
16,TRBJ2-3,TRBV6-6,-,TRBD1,TGTGCCAGCAGCCGTGCCAGGGGGCAGTTAAGAGATACGCAGTATTTT,CASSRARGQLRDTQYF
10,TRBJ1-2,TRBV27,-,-,TGTGCCAGCCGGTGGTGGGGCTACACCTTC,CASRWWGYTF
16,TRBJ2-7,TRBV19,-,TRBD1,TGTGCCAGTAGTAGACCGGGACAGGGACTCTCCTACGAGCAGTACTTC,CASSRPGQGLSYEQYF
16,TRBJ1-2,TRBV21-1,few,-,TGTGCCAGCAGCATCCCGGGACAGGAAGATAACTATGGCTACACCTTC,CASSIPGQEDNYGYTF
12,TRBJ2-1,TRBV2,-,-,TGTGCCAGCAGGTTAGGGGGGGATGAGCAGTTCTTC,CASRLGGDEQFF
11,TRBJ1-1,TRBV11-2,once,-,TGTGCCAGCAGCTTTAGTACTGAAGCTTTCTTT,CASSFSTEAFF
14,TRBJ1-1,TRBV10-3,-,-,TGTGCCATCAGTGAGTTTAGCCTGAACACTGAAGCTTTCTTT,CAISEFSLNTEAFF
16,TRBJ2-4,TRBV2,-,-,TGTGCCAGCAGTACACCAAGCCAGGGTAGTGAAAACATTCAGTACTTC,CASSTPSQGSENIQYF
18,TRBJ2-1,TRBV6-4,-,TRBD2,TGTGCCAGCAGTGAAGAAAGCGGGGGGATCAGCTCCTACAATGAGCAGTTCTTC,CASSEESGGISSYNEQFF
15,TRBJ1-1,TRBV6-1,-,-,TGTGCCAGCACGATCGACAGCATTTTGAACACTGAAGCTTTCTTT,CASTIDSILNTEAFF
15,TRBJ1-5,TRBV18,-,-,TGTGCCAGCTCAACTATTCCGGATAGCAATCAGCCCCAGCATTTT,CASSTIPDSNQPQHF
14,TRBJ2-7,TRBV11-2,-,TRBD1,TGTGCCAGCAGTTGGACAGGGGGCAGGGACGAGCAGTACTTC,CASSWTGGRDEQYF
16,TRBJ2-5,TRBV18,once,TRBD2,TGTGCCAGCACCTCATTACAACTAGGACTAGAGGAGACCCAGTACTTC,CASTSLQLGLEETQYF
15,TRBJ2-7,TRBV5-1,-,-,TGCGCCAGCAGCTTGGGTAGGCAGGACTCCTACGAGCAGTACTTC,CASSLGRQDSYEQYF